This T cell receptor beta chain was identified in a study of blood T cell repertoires in COVID-19. Study overall: Collection of acute and convalescent COVID-19 samples took place in the United States, Italy and Spain.

The CDR3 consists of 17 residues. The germline V gene encodes CDR1 KGHSH and CDR2 LQKENI. Deletions cut 0 bases from V and 1 base from J, with 15 bases between. Data came from immunoSEQ multiplex PCR; TCRdb stores just in-frame clones and leaves some out. The table records tens of thousands of clones, over 70% of them present only once. This TCR came from a human donor in a cohort sampled during active COVID-19. Material: peripheral blood. The chain links TRBV18 to TRBJ1-1, with TRBD1 as a possible D gene (6 bases). The CDR3 DNA sequence: TGTGCCAGCTCACCACCGAACCAGGGGTCCTCGAACACTGAAGCTTTCTTT. Protein product: CASSPPNQGSSNTEAFF.